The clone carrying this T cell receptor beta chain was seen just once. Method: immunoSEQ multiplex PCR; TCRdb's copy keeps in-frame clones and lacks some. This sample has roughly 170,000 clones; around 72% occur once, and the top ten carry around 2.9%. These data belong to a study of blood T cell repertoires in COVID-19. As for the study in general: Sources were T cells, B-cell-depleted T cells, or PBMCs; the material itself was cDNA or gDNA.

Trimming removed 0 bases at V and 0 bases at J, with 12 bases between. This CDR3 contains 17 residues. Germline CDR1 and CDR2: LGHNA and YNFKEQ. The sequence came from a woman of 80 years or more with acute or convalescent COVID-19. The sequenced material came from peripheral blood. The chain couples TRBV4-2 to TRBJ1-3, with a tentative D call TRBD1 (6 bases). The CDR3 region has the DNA TGTGCCAGCAGCCAAGAGACCGGGGGGCTCTCTGGAAACACCATATATTTT. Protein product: CASSQETGGLSGNTIYF.